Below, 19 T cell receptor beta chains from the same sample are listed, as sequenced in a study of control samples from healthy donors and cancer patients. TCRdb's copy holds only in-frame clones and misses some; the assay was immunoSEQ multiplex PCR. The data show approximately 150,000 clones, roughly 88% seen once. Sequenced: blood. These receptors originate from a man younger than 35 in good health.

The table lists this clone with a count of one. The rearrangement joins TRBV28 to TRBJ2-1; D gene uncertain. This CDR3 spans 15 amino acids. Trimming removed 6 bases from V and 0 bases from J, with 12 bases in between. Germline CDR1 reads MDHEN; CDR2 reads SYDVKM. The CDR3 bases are TGTGCCAGCAGCCCCCTGACTCTCTCCTACAATGAGCAGTTCTTC. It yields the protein CASSPLTLSYNEQFF.

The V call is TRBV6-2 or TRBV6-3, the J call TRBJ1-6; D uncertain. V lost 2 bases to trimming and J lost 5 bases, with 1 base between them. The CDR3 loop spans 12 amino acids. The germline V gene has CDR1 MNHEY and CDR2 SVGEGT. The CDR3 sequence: CASSYHNSPLHF. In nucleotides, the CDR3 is TGTGCCAGCAGTTACCATAATTCACCCCTCCACTTT.

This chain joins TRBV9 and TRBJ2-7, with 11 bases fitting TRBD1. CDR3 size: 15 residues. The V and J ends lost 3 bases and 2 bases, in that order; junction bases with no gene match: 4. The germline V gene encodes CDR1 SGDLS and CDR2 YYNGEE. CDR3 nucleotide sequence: TGTGCCAGCAGCGACGGGACAGGGGGTGCCTACGAGCAGTACTTC. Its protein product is CASSDGTGGAYEQYF.

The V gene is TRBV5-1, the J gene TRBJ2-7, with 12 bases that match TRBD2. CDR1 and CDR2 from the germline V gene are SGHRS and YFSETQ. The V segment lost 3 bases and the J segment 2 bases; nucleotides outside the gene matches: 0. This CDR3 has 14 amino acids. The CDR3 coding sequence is TGCGCCAGCAGCTCTAGCGGGGGGGCCTACGAGCAGTACTTC. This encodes CASSSSGGAYEQYF.

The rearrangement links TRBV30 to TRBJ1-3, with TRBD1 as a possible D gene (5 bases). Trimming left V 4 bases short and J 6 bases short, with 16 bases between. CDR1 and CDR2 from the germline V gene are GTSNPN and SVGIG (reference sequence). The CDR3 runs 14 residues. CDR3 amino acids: CAWNLGGGLNTIYF. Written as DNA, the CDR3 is TGTGCCTGGAATTTGGGCGGGGGTCTAAACACCATATATTTT. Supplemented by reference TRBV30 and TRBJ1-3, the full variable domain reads SQTIHQWPATLVQPVGSPLSLECTVEGTSNPNLYWYRQAAGRGLQLLFYSVGIGQISSEVPQNLSASRPQDRQFILSSKKLLLSDSGFYLCAWNLGGGLNTIYFGEGSWLTVV.

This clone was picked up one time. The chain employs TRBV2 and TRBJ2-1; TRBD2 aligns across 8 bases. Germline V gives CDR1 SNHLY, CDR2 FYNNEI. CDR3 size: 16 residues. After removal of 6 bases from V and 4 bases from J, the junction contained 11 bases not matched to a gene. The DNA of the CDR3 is TGTGCCAGCAGCGGCCCGCCGGGAGGGGATTACAATGAGCAGTTCTTC. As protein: CASSGPPGGDYNEQFF.

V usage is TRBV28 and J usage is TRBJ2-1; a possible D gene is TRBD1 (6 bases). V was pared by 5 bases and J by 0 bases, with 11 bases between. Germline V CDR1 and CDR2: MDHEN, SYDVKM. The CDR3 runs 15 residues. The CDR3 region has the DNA TGTGCCAGCAGTCTTACAGGGAGCTCCTACAATGAGCAGTTCTTC. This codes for CASSLTGSSYNEQFF. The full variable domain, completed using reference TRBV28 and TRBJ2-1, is DVKVTQSSRYLVKRTGEKVFLECVQDMDHENMFWYRQDPGLGLRLIYFSYDVKMKEKGDIPEGYSVSREKKERFSLILESASTNQTSMYLCASSLTGSSYNEQFFGPGTRLTVL.

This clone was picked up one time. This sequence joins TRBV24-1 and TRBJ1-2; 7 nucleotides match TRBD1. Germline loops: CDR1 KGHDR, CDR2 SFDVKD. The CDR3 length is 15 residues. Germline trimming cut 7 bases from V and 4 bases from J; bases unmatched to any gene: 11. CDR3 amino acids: CATSASSQGPYGYTF. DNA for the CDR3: TGTGCCACCAGCGCCTCATCACAGGGGCCCTATGGCTACACCTTC.

The CDR3 DNA reads as TGTGCCAGCAGTTACTCGCCGACGCCGAGCTCCTACGAGCAGTACTTC. As protein: CASSYSPTPSSYEQYF. This chain connects TRBV6-5 to TRBJ2-7; D gene uncertain. Germline CDR1 and CDR2: MNHEY and SVGAGI. Trimming left V 0 bases short and J 0 bases short, with 12 bases between. The CDR3 loop spans 16 amino acids.

This CDR3 reads CASSHMTSGGIYF. The CDR3 coding sequence is TGTGCCAGCAGTCATATGACTAGCGGGGGGATCTACTTC. The V call is TRBV6-6, the J call TRBJ2-5; 13 bases align to TRBD2. Trimming cost V 5 bases and J 14 bases; bases outside gene matches: 8. Germline V CDR1 and CDR2: MNHNY, SVGAGI (reference sequence). The CDR3 has 13 residues.

CDR3 in DNA: TGTGCCAGCAGTTACGGTCTAGCGGATAGGCCAGATACGCAGTATTTT. Translating it yields CASSYGLADRPDTQYF. The J gene is TRBJ2-3, the V gene TRBV6-6; TRBD2 matches 7 bases. The CDR3 is 16 amino acids. The germline V gene has CDR1 MNHNY and CDR2 SVGAGI (reference sequence). The trim removed 2 bases at V and 4 bases at J, leaving 9 bases unmatched.

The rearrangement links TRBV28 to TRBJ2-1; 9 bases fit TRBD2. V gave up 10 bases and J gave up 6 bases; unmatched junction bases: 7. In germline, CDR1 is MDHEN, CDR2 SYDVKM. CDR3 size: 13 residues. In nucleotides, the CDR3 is TGTGCCACCGCGGGGGGGCTTAGCAATGAGCAGTTCTTC. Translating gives CATAGGLSNEQFF.

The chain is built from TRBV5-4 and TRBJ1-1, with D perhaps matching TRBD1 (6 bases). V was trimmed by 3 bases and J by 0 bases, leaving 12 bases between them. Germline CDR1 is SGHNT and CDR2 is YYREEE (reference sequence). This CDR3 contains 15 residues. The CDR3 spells CASSWGQGLNTEAFF. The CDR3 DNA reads TGTGCCAGCAGCTGGGGGCAGGGGTTGAACACTGAAGCTTTCTTT.

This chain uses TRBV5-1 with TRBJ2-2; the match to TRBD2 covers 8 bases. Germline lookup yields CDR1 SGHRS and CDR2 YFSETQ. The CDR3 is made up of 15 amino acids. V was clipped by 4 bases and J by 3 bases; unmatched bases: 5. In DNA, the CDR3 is TGCGCCAGCAGCCTTGGGCGGGGGGACACCGGGGAGCTGTTTTTT. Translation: CASSLGRGDTGELFF. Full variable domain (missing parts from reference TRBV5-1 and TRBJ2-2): KAGVTQTPRYLIKTRGQQVTLSCSPISGHRSVSWYQQTPGQGLQFLFEYFSETQRNKGNFPGRFSGRQFSNSRSEMNVSTLELGDSALYLCASSLGRGDTGELFFGEGSRLTVL.

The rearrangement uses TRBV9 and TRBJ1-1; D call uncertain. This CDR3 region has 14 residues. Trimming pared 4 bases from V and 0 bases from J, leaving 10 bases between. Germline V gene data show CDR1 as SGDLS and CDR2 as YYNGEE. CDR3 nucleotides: TGTGCCAGCAGCCCCCGCGTCATGAACACTGAAGCTTTCTTT. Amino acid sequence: CASSPRVMNTEAFF.

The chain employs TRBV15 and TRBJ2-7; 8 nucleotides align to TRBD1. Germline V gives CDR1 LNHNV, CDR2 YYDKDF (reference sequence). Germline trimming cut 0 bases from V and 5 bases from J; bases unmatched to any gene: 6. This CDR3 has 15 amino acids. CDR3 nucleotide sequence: TGTGCCACCAGCAGAGATGGACAGGGTTTTGACGAGCAGTACTTC. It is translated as CATSRDGQGFDEQYF.

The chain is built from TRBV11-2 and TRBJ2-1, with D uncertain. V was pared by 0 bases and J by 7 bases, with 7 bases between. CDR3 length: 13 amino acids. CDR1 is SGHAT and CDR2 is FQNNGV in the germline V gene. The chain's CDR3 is CASSLDPENEQFF. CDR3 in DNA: TGTGCCAGCAGCTTAGATCCGGAAAATGAGCAGTTCTTC.

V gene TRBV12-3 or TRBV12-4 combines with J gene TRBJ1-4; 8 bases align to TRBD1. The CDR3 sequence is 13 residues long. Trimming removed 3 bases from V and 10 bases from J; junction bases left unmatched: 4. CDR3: CASSLDRVGKLFF. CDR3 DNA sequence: TGTGCCAGCAGTTTGGACAGGGTGGGAAAACTGTTTTTT.

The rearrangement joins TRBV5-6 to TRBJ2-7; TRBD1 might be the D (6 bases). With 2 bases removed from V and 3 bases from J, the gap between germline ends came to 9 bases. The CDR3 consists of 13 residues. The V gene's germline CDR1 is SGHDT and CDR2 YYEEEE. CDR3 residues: CASSLFRGYEQYF. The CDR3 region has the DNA TGTGCCAGCAGCTTATTCAGGGGCTACGAGCAGTACTTC.